This is a list of T cell receptor beta chains from one sample in a study of vaccination effects on CD4 cells after COVID-19. Measured with immunoSEQ multiplex PCR; TCRdb has only the in-frame clones, and not every one. Seen here are some 40,000 clones, 76% observed once, and the top ten hold 3% to 4.5%. No antigen has been assigned to these receptors. Specimen: CD4+ T cells from PBMCs cultured without peptide, collected after COVID-19 vaccination. The receptors originated from a human donor who had a prior SARS-CoV-2 infection. CDR3s include the opening cysteine and the closing phenylalanine or tryptophan. D genes are given only for firm matches. A clone size is listed for some rows: how often the clone was seen (once, few, many), or a class if it is expanded.

clone_size,v_call,j_call,d_call,cdr3_aa,cdr3_nt
-,TRBV12-3/TRBV12-4,TRBJ1-2,-,CASSFSGFDGYTF,TGTGCCAGCAGTTTCTCAGGGTTTGATGGCTACACCTTC
once,TRBV12-3/TRBV12-4,TRBJ2-1,-,CASNTLGYNEQFF,TGTGCCAGCAATACACTGGGGTACAATGAGCAGTTCTTC
once,TRBV6-2/TRBV6-3,TRBJ2-5,TRBD2,CASSPRTSWETQYF,TGTGCCAGCAGTCCCCGGACTAGCTGGGAGACCCAGTACTTC
-,TRBV7-2,TRBJ2-1,-,CATTRRDGYNEQFF,TGTGCCACCACTCGGCGGGACGGTTACAATGAGCAGTTCTTC
-,TRBV15,TRBJ2-3,-,CATRKFTRSTDTQYF,TGTGCCACCAGGAAATTTACTAGGAGCACAGATACGCAGTATTTT
-,TRBV12-5,TRBJ1-5,TRBD1,CASGLTTGDSLYSNQPQHF,TGTGCTAGTGGTCTGACTACAGGGGACAGCCTATATAGCAATCAGCCCCAGCATTTT
-,TRBV5-1,TRBJ1-1,-,CASREGQSHMNTEAFF,TGCGCCAGCAGGGAAGGACAGTCCCACATGAACACTGAAGCTTTCTTT
-,TRBV10-3,TRBJ1-6,TRBD1,CAIRGQGPRDSPLHF,TGTGCCATCAGAGGACAGGGGCCCCGCGATTCACCCCTCCACTTT
-,TRBV27,TRBJ2-7,-,CASSQGRSATDIYEQYF,TGTGCCAGCAGTCAAGGACGGTCGGCCACGGACATCTACGAGCAGTACTTC
-,TRBV7-7,TRBJ2-5,-,CASSAGPQGQETQYF,TGTGCTAGCAGCGCCGGGCCCCAGGGACAAGAGACCCAGTACTTC
-,TRBV25-1,TRBJ2-5,TRBD2,CASSEFSAGGETQYF,TGTGCCAGCAGTGAATTTTCGGCCGGGGGGGAGACCCAGTACTTC
-,TRBV7-2,TRBJ2-3,TRBD2,CASRRLAGLSDTQYF,TGTGCCAGCAGAAGACTAGCGGGACTATCAGATACGCAGTATTTT
-,TRBV5-5,TRBJ2-6,-,CASSPASPSGANVLTF,TGTGCCAGCAGCCCCGCGTCCCCCTCTGGGGCCAACGTCCTGACTTTC
-,TRBV7-2,TRBJ2-7,TRBD2,CASSLLTSGLPYEQYF,TGTGCCAGCAGCTTATTGACTAGCGGGTTACCCTACGAGCAGTACTTC
-,TRBV5-8,TRBJ1-5,-,CASSLDRDRGNQPQHF,TGTGCCAGCAGCTTGGATCGGGATCGGGGCAATCAGCCCCAGCATTTT
-,TRBV5-4,TRBJ2-5,-,CASSLTKSTVSQTQYF,TGTGCCAGCAGCCTCACTAAATCGACTGTTAGTCAGACCCAGTACTTC
-,TRBV5-5,TRBJ1-6,-,CASSLSPREISPLHF,TGTGCCAGCAGCTTGTCGCCTAGGGAAATCTCGCCCCTCCACTTT
-,TRBV10-3,TRBJ1-6,-,CAISEKERTGPLHF,TGTGCCATCAGTGAAAAGGAAAGAACAGGCCCTCTCCACTTT
-,TRBV12-5,TRBJ2-7,TRBD1,CASGLVNRGSSYEQYF,TGTGCTAGTGGTTTGGTAAACAGGGGGAGCTCCTACGAGCAGTACTTC
-,TRBV20-1,TRBJ2-1,-,CSAVAYDEQFF,TGCAGTGCTGTCGCATATGATGAGCAGTTCTTC
-,TRBV5-1,TRBJ1-4,-,CASSSGTNEKLFF,TGCGCCAGCAGCTCAGGGACTAATGAAAAACTGTTTTTT
-,TRBV7-9,TRBJ2-7,TRBD1,CASTPGGYEQYF,TGTGCCAGCACCCCAGGGGGCTACGAGCAGTACTTC
-,TRBV7-2,TRBJ1-2,-,CASSLSGRGSNYGYTF,TGTGCCAGCAGCTTATCGGGCAGGGGATCGAACTATGGCTACACCTTC
few,TRBV29-1,TRBJ2-5,-,CSVVRTGTKETQYF,TGCAGCGTGGTTCGGACGGGCACTAAAGAGACCCAGTACTTC
-,TRBV7-9,TRBJ2-1,-,CASSSGRARSYNEQFF,TGTGCCAGCAGCTCGGGAAGGGCCCGTTCCTACAATGAGCAGTTCTTC
-,TRBV4-2,TRBJ1-3,-,CASSQDGRNGNTIYF,TGTGCCAGCAGCCAAGACGGAAGGAATGGAAACACCATATATTTT
-,TRBV5-4,TRBJ2-7,TRBD1,CASSPRDRGLYEQYF,TGTGCCAGCAGCCCCCGGGACAGGGGGCTCTACGAGCAGTACTTC
-,TRBV7-9,TRBJ2-1,-,CASSSLEGRSDSYNEQFF,TGTGCCAGCAGCTCACTGGAGGGACGGTCGGACTCCTACAATGAGCAGTTCTTC
-,TRBV5-4,TRBJ2-5,-,CASSLGGTQYF,TGTGCCAGCAGCTTGGGTGGTACCCAGTACTTC
-,TRBV10-3,TRBJ1-4,TRBD1,CAISERPQGEPNEKLFF,TGTGCCATCAGTGAGAGGCCCCAGGGGGAGCCAAATGAAAAACTGTTTTTT
-,TRBV7-2,TRBJ2-1,-,CASSLEGLSNNEQFF,TGTGCCAGCAGCTTAGAGGGGCTCTCCAACAATGAGCAGTTCTTC
once,TRBV7-2,TRBJ2-5,TRBD1,CASSSDRGRETQYF,TGTGCCAGCAGCTCCGACAGGGGGCGAGAGACCCAGTACTTC
-,TRBV11-3,TRBJ2-7,-,CASSLFAGYYEQYF,TGTGCCAGCAGCTTATTCGCTGGATACTACGAGCAGTACTTC
-,TRBV19,TRBJ1-1,-,CASSIGRFTEAFF,TGTGCCAGTAGTATTGGGCGGTTCACTGAAGCTTTCTTT